The clone carrying this T cell receptor beta chain showed up just a few times. The antigen is not known. This specimen comes from a study of blood T cells in healthy people across ages. General study findings and limits: Among long-lived donors, naive CD4+ cells were more numerous and diversity higher than in aged donors.

This CDR3 spans 15 amino acids. V shed 2 bases and J shed 5 bases, with 16 bases lying between them. Germline values: CDR1 SGHDT, CDR2 YYEEEE. A second PCR, run for roughly 7 to 11 cycles, used a sample-barcoded 5' primer plus a J-beta primer mix. TCRdb re-called the 5' RACE reads through MiXCR, storing one row per CDR3 protein. The sample carries some 760,000 distinct CDR3 sequences, approximately 25% recorded once. A further study also used this sample, focusing on T cells of mothers and their children. That source reports: A few healthy Caucasian mothers, along with their six children, were the donors. The study obtained over 8 million TCR beta CDR3 reads per mother and about 3 million per child.

What was sequenced was blood. The chain combines TRBV5-6 with TRBJ2-5; D is unresolved. The origin of this receptor is a boy aged 5-17 years in good health. The CDR3 DNA is TGTGCCAGCAGCTTTGGAGAGTCGCTCTCGGAGACCCAGTACTTC. Its protein product is CASSFGESLSETQYF.